These 11 T cell receptor beta chains share one sample of origin, sequenced in a study of T cells after somatic rescue of genetic block. Clones were read by immunoSEQ multiplex PCR, and TCRdb kept only the in-frame ones, dropping some. The top ten clones hold approximately 1.4% of a sample with 110,000 or so clones, around nine tenths of them seen once. Source material: peripheral blood mononuclear cells (PBMCs). These receptors all come from a woman under 30.

The chain has TRBV7-3 and TRBJ1-1; D is uncertain. Germline V CDR1 and CDR2: SGHTA, FQGTGA. This CDR3 contains 17 residues. The V end lost 2 bases, the J end lost 10 bases, and 26 bases lay between the germline ends. CDR3 loop: CASSLSPVFNSAGSAFF. The CDR3 DNA reads TGTGCCAGCAGCTTATCCCCAGTCTTTAATTCCGCCGGATCAGCTTTCTTT.

CDR3 amino acids: CASSPKPSLQGTTEAFF. CDR3 nucleotides: TGTGCCAGCTCACCAAAACCTTCCTTACAGGGAACGACTGAAGCTTTCTTT. This chain connects TRBV18 to TRBJ1-1; D is perhaps TRBD1 (6 bases). Trimming stripped 2 bases from V and 5 bases from J, with 21 bases between. The length of the CDR3 is 17 residues. Germline-derived CDR1 and CDR2 are KGHSH and LQKENI. The full variable domain, with the rest looked up from reference TRBV18 and TRBJ1-1, is NAGVMQNPRHLVRRRGQEARLRCSPMKGHSHVYWYRQLPEEGLKFMVYLQKENIIDESGMPKERFSAEFPKEGPSILRIQQVVRGDSAAYFCASSPKPSLQGTTEAFFGQGTRLTVV.

This chain joins TRBV5-1 and TRBJ2-1; D not certain. V lost 1 base and J lost 5, with 4 bases in between. There are 12 residues in the CDR3. Germline values: CDR1 SGHRS, CDR2 YFSETQ. The CDR3 here is CASSLRDNEQFF. CDR3 DNA: TGCGCCAGCAGCTTGAGGGACAATGAGCAGTTCTTC.

As to this clone: The sample carries other DNA sequences with the same CDR3. The chain joins TRBV4-3 to TRBJ1-2, with D possibly matching TRBD1 (6 bases). Trimming cost V 0 bases and J 7 bases, with 12 bases left between them. Germline V gene sequence: CDR1 LGHNA, CDR2 YSLEER. This CDR3 spans 14 amino acids. In DNA, the CDR3 is TGCGCCAGCAGCCAAGACCGAACCAGGGGTGGCTACACCTTC. Its protein product is CASSQDRTRGGYTF.

This clone was detected once. The chain couples TRBV10-3 to TRBJ2-5; 8 positions match TRBD1. V gave up 10 bases and J gave up 2 bases; unmatched junction bases: 3. The CDR3 covers 12 residues. CDR1 is ENHRY, CDR2 SYGVKD, per germline. Written as DNA, the CDR3 is TGTGCCACCCAGGGGGCGCAAGAGACCCAGTACTTC. Amino acids: CATQGAQETQYF.

The chain has TRBV28 and TRBJ1-6; 9 nucleotides line up with TRBD1. This CDR3 has 14 residues. The V and J ends lost 7 bases and 10 bases, in that order; junction bases with no gene match: 8. In germline, CDR1 is MDHEN, CDR2 SYDVKM. The CDR3 region is CASNPGTGWSPLHF. CDR3 DNA sequence: TGTGCCAGCAACCCCGGGACAGGGTGGTCACCCCTCCACTTT.

This chain connects TRBV6-5 to TRBJ1-1; tentative D call: TRBD1 (5 bases). Trimming left V 7 bases short and J 3 bases short, with 18 bases between. The V gene's germline CDR1 is MNHEY and CDR2 SVGAGI. The CDR3 is 15 amino acids. The CDR3 DNA follows: TGTGCCAGCATTTTTTCAGTGGCGGGGCACACTGAAGCTTTCTTT. The encoded protein is CASIFSVAGHTEAFF.

The chain joins TRBV25-1 to TRBJ1-1, with a weak D call TRBD1 (6 bases). Per the germline V gene, CDR1 is MGHDK and CDR2 is SYGVNS. The CDR3 runs to 13 residues. With 6 bases removed from V and 0 bases from J, the gap between germline ends came to 8 bases. CDR3 sequence: CASRDSLNTEAFF. The CDR3 coding sequence is TGTGCCAGCAGGGACAGCCTGAACACTGAAGCTTTCTTT.

The rearrangement joins TRBV2 to TRBJ2-7; 8 nucleotides align to TRBD2. The J segment lost 0 bases and the V segment lost 5 bases, leaving 9 bases of the junction unmatched. The CDR3 runs 16 residues. CDR1 is SNHLY, CDR2 FYNNEI, per germline. CDR3 sequence: CASSPAGTRASYEQYF. CDR3 coding DNA: TGTGCCAGCAGTCCCGCCGGGACTAGGGCCTCCTACGAGCAGTACTTC.

The CDR3 region is CASSFGQGSYEQYF. The CDR3 nucleotides read TGTGCCAGCAGCTTCGGACAGGGATCCTACGAGCAGTACTTC. The gene calls are TRBV5-5 and TRBJ2-7; 8 nucleotides agree with TRBD1. V lost 2 bases, J lost 1 base, and 2 bases stayed unmatched. The CDR3 loop spans 14 amino acids. CDR1 and CDR2 (germline): SGHKS, YYEKEE (reference sequence).

The V and J genes are TRBV7-2 and TRBJ1-5; 8 bases are a match to TRBD1. This CDR3 contains 14 residues. CDR1 SGHTA and CDR2 FQGNSA come from the germline V gene. The ends lost 5 bases at V and 6 bases at J; junction bases unmatched: 6. The CDR3 sequence is CASSQRTGTQPQHF. In DNA form, the CDR3 reads TGTGCCAGCAGCCAACGGACAGGGACTCAGCCCCAGCATTTT.